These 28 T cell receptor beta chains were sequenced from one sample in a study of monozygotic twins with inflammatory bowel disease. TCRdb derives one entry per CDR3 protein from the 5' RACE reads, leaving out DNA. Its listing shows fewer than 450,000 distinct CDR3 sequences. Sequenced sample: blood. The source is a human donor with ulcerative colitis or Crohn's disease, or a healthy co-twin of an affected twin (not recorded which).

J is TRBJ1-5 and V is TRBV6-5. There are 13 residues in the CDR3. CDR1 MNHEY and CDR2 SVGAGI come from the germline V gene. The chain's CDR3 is CASSSRQHQPQHF.

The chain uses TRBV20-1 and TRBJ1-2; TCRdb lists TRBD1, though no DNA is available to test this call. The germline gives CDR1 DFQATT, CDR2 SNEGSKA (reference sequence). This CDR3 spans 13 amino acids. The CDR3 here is CSARDWTGIGYTF.

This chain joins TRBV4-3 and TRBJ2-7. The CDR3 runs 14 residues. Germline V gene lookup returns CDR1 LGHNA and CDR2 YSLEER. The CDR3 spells CASSQEWGSYEQYF.

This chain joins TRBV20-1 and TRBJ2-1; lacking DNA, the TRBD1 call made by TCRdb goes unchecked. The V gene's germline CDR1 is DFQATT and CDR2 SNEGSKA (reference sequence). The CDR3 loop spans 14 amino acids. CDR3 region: CSARVWDRYNEQFF.

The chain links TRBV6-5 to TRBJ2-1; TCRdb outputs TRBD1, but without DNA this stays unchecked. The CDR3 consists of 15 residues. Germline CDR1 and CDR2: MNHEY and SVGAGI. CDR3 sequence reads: CASSLVALRGDEQFF.

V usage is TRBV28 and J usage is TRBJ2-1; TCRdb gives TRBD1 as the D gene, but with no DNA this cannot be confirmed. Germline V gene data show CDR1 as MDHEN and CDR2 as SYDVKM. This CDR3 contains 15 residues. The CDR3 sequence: CASSSSGTGEPEQFF. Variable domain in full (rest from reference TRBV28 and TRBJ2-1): DVKVTQSSRYLVKRTGEKVFLECVQDMDHENMFWYRQDPGLGLRLIYFSYDVKMKEKGDIPEGYSVSREKKERFSLILESASTNQTSMYLCASSSSGTGEPEQFFGPGTRLTVL.

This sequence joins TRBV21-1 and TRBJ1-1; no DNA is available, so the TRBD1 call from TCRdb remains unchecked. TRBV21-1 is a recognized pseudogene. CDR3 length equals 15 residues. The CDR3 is CASRQKGAGDTEAFF.

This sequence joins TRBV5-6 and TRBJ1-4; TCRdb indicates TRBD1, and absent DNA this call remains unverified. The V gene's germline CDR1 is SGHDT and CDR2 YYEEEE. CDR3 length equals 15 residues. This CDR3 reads CASSPTDSPGEKLFF.

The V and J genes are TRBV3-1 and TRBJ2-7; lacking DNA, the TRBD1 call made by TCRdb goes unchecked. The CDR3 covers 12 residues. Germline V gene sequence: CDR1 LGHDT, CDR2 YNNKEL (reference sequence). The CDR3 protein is CASSQHRDEQYF.

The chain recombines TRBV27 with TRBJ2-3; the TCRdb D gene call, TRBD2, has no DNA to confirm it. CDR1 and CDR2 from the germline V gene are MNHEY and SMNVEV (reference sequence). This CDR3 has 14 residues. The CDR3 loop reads CATRLAGGADTQYF.

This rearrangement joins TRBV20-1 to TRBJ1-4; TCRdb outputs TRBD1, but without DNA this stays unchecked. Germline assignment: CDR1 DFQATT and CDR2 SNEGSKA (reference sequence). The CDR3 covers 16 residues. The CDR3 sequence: CSAIRDRAPGSEKLFF.

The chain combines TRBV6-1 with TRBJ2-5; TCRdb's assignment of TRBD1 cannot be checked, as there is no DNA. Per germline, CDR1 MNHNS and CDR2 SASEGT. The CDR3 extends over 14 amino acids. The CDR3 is CASSLGRNQETQYF.

This CDR3 reads CASSPTVSYGYTF. The J gene is TRBJ1-2, the V gene TRBV4-2; TCRdb calls TRBD1, which cannot be checked without DNA. CDR3 length: 13 amino acids. Germline-derived CDR1 and CDR2 are LGHNA and YNFKEQ.

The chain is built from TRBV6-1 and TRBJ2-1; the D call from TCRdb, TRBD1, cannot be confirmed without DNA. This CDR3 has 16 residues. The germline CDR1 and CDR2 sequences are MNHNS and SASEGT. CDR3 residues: CASSPWTGTGMHEQFF.

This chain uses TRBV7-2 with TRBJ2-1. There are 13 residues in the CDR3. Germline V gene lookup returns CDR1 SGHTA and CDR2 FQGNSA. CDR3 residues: CASSAEYYNEQFF.

CDR3: CASSSDPPQETQYF. The chain carries TRBV5-5 and TRBJ2-5; no DNA is available, so the TRBD1 call from TCRdb remains unchecked. The CDR3 is 14 amino acids. Germline V lookup: CDR1 SGHKS, CDR2 YYEKEE (reference sequence).

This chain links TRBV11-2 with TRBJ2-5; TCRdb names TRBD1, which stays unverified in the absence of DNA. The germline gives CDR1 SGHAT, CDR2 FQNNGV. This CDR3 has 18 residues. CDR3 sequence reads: CASSLKAGTGGFQETQYF.

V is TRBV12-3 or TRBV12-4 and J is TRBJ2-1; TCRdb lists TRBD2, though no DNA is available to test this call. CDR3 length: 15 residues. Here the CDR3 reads CASSFLAGGQNEQFF.

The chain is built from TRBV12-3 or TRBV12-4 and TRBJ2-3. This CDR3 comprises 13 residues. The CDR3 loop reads CAVMAGSTDTQYF.

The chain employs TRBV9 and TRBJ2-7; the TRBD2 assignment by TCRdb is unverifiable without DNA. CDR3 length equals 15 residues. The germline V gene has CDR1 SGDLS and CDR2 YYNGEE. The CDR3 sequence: CASSVDQLGKYEQYF.

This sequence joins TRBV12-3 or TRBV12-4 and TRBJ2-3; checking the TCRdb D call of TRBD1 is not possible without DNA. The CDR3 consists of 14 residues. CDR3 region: CASSSPNRGDTQYF.

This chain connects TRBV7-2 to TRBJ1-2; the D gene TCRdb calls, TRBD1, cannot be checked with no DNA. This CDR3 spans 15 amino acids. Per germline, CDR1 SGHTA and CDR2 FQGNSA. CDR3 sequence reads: CASSLSGGRVDGYTF.

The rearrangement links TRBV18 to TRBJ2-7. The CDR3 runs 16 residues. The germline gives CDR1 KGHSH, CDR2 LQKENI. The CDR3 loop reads CASSPQETGSSYEQYF.

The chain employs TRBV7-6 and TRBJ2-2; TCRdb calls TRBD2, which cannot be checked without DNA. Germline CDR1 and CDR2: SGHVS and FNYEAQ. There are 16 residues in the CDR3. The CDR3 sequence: CASSLVAGGNTGELFF.

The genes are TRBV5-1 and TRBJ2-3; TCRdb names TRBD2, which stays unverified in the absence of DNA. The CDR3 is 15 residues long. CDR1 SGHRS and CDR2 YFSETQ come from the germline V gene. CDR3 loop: CASSSLAGLADTQYF.

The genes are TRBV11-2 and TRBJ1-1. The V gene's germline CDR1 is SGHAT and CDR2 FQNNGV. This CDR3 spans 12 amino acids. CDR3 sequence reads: CASSLYSTEAFF.

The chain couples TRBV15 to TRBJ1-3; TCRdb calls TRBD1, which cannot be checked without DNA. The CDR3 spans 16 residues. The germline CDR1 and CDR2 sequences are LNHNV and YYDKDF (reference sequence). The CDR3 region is CATSENRVYSGNTIYF.

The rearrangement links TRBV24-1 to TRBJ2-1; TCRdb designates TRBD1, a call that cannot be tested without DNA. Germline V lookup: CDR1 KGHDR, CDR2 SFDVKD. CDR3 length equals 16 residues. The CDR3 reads CATSDKGDSLNNEQFF.